This T cell receptor beta chain was profiled in a study of T cells in Graves' hyperthyroidism and ophthalmopathy. The CDR3 is made up of 16 amino acids. V was pared by 0 bases and J by 3 bases, with 14 bases between. Germline-derived CDR1 and CDR2 are LNHNV and YYDKDF (reference sequence). Amplified regions were TCR beta CDR3 sequences from RNA transcripts. When the TCR CDR3 underwent first-round RT-PCR, the HTBI primer set was used. TCRdb analysed the multiplex PCR reads with MiXCR anew, one entry per CDR3 protein. The data contain roughly 380,000 distinct CDR3 sequences, 15% to 20% of them singletons. Overall study results and limits: Ophthalmopathy was distinguished from stable hyperthyroidism by 13 V-J signatures. Expanded thyroid clonotypes (above 0.001) were mostly also found in blood.

The sample holds many counts of this clonotype. Its specificity is unknown. The chain is built from TRBV15 and TRBJ1-2; D might be TRBD1 (5 bases). This sequence originates from a woman between 40 and 50 years old with Graves' ophthalmopathy. The material sequenced was blood. CDR3: CATSRDPGTSHYGYTF. The CDR3 nucleotides read TGTGCCACCAGCAGAGATCCCGGGACCTCTCACTATGGCTACACCTTC.